Listed below are T cell receptor beta chains from one sample, sequenced in a study of T cells in localized non-small cell lung cancer. Libraries were prepared by immunoSEQ multiplex PCR; TCRdb keeps only in-frame clonotypes and omits some of them. The data contain over 30,000 clones, approximately 80% of them seen just once; the ten biggest clones take up approximately 35%. Sample: peripheral blood, taken before any cancer treatment. The receptors here all came from a male donor aged 60 or older with stage II squamous cell lung carcinoma. CDR3s include the opening cysteine and the closing phenylalanine or tryptophan. A D gene is named only where the DNA matches it firmly. The size entry is marked missing in some rows and otherwise reads once, few, many or a size class.

TRBV5-8	.	.	TRBJ2-7	TGTGCCAGCAGCTTGGTCTACGAGCAGTACTTC	CASSLVYEQYF
TRBV5-1	.	.	TRBJ1-1	TGCGCCAGCAAACTATGGACAGAGAACACTGAAGCTTTCTTT	CASKLWTENTEAFF
TRBV6-1	.	.	TRBJ1-1	TGTGCCAGCAGTGGGGGACGGATGAACACTGAAGCTTTCTTT	CASSGGRMNTEAFF
TRBV19	TRBD1	.	TRBJ1-1	TGTGCCAGTAGTATCGGGACAGGCTTCACTGAAGCTTTCTTT	CASSIGTGFTEAFF
TRBV7-9	.	.	TRBJ1-2	TGTGCCAGCAGCTTAGGACAGGCCTACACCTTC	CASSLGQAYTF
TRBV2	.	.	TRBJ1-2	TGTGCCAGCAGTGAAGGAGTAACAGGCCGGTATGGCTACACCTTC	CASSEGVTGRYGYTF
TRBV7-3	.	.	TRBJ2-5	TGTGCCAGCAGCTTAAATCCGGGAAAGACCCAGTACTTC	CASSLNPGKTQYF
TRBV7-9	TRBD2	.	TRBJ2-5	TGTGCCAGCAGCTCCCTCGCGGGGGGACGGGGGGAGACCCAGTACTTC	CASSSLAGGRGETQYF
TRBV9	.	.	TRBJ1-3	TGTGCCAGCAGCGTTGGACAGCTAAAAGGAAACACCATATATTTT	CASSVGQLKGNTIYF
TRBV6-4	.	.	TRBJ2-2	TGTGCCAGCAGTGACTCCCCCGCGAACACCGGGGAGCTGTTTTTT	CASSDSPANTGELFF
TRBV5-4	.	few	TRBJ1-5	TGTGCCAGCAGCTTGGGTGGGGGCAGGCAGCCCCAGCATTTT	CASSLGGGRQPQHF
TRBV6-1	.	.	TRBJ2-2	TGTGCCAGCAGTGAGCAGGGGGGGACCGGGGAGCTGTTTTTT	CASSEQGGTGELFF
TRBV30	.	.	TRBJ1-3	TGTGCCTGGAGTAGAGGGGTAGAGATCACCATATATTTT	CAWSRGVEITIYF
TRBV29-1	TRBD2	.	TRBJ2-1	TGCAGCGTTGACTCTAGCGGGGATTACAATGAGCAGTTCTTC	CSVDSSGDYNEQFF
TRBV12-5	TRBD1	few	TRBJ1-2	TGTGCTAGTGCTTGGGCAGGGGGCAATGGCTACACCTTC	CASAWAGGNGYTF
TRBV7-3	.	few	TRBJ2-7	TGTGCCAGCAGTTCCCCCGGGTACGAGCAGTACTTC	CASSSPGYEQYF
TRBV21-1	.	.	TRBJ2-1	TGTGCCAGCAGCAAAGATAGGGAGGGACAGGGGTGTGAGCAGTTCTTC	CASSKDREGQGCEQFF
TRBV6-6	.	.	TRBJ2-5	TGTGCCAGCAGTTACTCGAACAGGGAAGAGACCCAGTACTTC	CASSYSNREETQYF
TRBV9	TRBD1	.	TRBJ1-2	TGTGCCAGCAGCATACAAACCGGGACAGCGGACTATGGCTACACCTTC	CASSIQTGTADYGYTF
TRBV29-1	.	once	TRBJ2-7	TGCAGCGTTGTTCCAGGGGGGGGCTACGAGCAGTACTTC	CSVVPGGGYEQYF